Presented here are 30 T cell receptor beta chains from one specimen sequenced in a study of blood T cell repertoires in COVID-19 (TCRdb year 2020). Library preparation employed the immunoSEQ multiplex PCR assay. Not all clones reach the TCRdb copy of this immuneACCESS table, which keeps in-frame sequences only. Checked studies attribute under half of the gap to unresolved V genes and leave the rest unexplained. This sample comprises a few hundred thousand clones, approximately 90% of them detected only once. The top ten clonotypes cover 2% to 3% of the sample. Specimen: PBMCs or T cells enriched from blood (not recorded which). These receptors were taken from a woman aged 40 to 50 with acute COVID-19.

This chain connects TRBV7-6 to TRBJ1-6; possibly TRBD1 for D (6 bases). V lost 6 bases and J 9 bases, leaving 15 bases between the germline ends. CDR1 is SGHVS and CDR2 is FNYEAQ in the germline V gene. The CDR3 spans 14 residues. The CDR3 here is CASSETGTTSPLHF. The DNA for the CDR3 is TGTGCCAGCAGTGAAACCGGGACAACTTCACCCCTCCACTTT.

The rearrangement uses TRBV9 and TRBJ2-1; 7 positions agree with TRBD2. CDR1 and CDR2 from the germline V gene are SGDLS and YYNGEE. The CDR3 has 15 amino acids. J was trimmed by 3 bases and V by 0 bases; bases with no gene match: 3. CDR3 sequence (DNA): TGTGCCAGCAGCGTAGTGGGGGGGATCTACAATGAGCAGTTCTTC. It codes for CASSVVGGIYNEQFF.

V is TRBV5-4 and J is TRBJ1-2; a possible D gene is TRBD1 (5 bases). Per the germline V gene, CDR1 is SGHNT and CDR2 is YYREEE (reference sequence). The CDR3 totals 13 residues. Trimming removed 4 bases at V and 6 bases at J, with 13 bases between. The CDR3 loop reads CASSGGLRDGYTF. CDR3 coding DNA: TGTGCCAGCAGCGGGGGACTGCGGGATGGCTACACCTTC.

The V gene is TRBV19, the J gene TRBJ2-3, with TRBD2 matching over 7 bases. The V gene's germline CDR1 is LNHDA and CDR2 SQIVND (reference sequence). CDR3 size: 17 residues. J gave up 3 bases and V 4 bases, and 13 bases lay outside the gene matches. The CDR3 DNA reads TGTGCCAGTAGTAATCCCGGACTAGGCTACGAGACAGATACGCAGTATTTT. Translation: CASSNPGLGYETDTQYF.

This chain connects TRBV5-1 to TRBJ2-3; D unclear. Trimming removed 4 bases at V and 10 bases at J, with 19 bases between. The CDR3 has 14 residues. CDR1 is SGHRS, CDR2 YFSETQ, per germline. In nucleotides, the CDR3 is TGCGCCAGCAGCCTAGAACTGGAGACCGAGGCGCAGTATTTT. Its translation is CASSLELETEAQYF.

This chain connects TRBV28 to TRBJ2-7, with D perhaps TRBD2 (5 bases). There are 12 residues in the CDR3. V shed 5 bases and J shed 0 bases, with 5 bases lying between them. Germline CDR1 and CDR2: MDHEN and SYDVKM. In DNA, the CDR3 is TGTGCCAGCAGTCTAGCCTCCTACGAGCAGTACTTC. It translates to CASSLASYEQYF.

This clone was counted once. The rearrangement joins TRBV7-9 to TRBJ2-7; tentatively, D is TRBD2 (5 bases). Germline V CDR1 and CDR2: SEHNR, FQNEAQ (reference sequence). Between the trimmed V and J ends, which lost 6 bases and 0 bases, there was a span of 9 bases. The CDR3 loop spans 13 amino acids. The CDR3 is CASRDLSSYEQYF. The CDR3 nucleotides are TGTGCCAGCAGGGACTTGAGCTCCTACGAGCAGTACTTC.

The chain links TRBV6-5 to TRBJ2-1; the match to TRBD2 covers 11 bases. V lost 0 bases and J lost 8; bases outside the gene matches: 6. There are 16 residues in the CDR3. Germline values: CDR1 MNHEY, CDR2 SVGAGI. The CDR3 here is CASSYSISGGAHEQFF. In nucleotides, the CDR3 is TGTGCCAGCAGTTACTCGATTAGCGGGGGGGCCCATGAGCAGTTCTTC.

The genes are TRBV9 and TRBJ1-1; D possibly corresponds to TRBD1 (5 bases). The germline CDR1 and CDR2 sequences are SGDLS and YYNGEE. The CDR3 covers 16 residues. V was shortened by 3 bases and J by 3 bases, with 18 bases between the two germline ends. In DNA, the CDR3 is TGTGCCAGCAGCGCTCAGGGAGGCCTGGAGTACACTGAAGCTTTCTTT. Amino acid sequence: CASSAQGGLEYTEAFF. Variable domain in full (rest from reference TRBV9 and TRBJ1-1): DSGVTQTPKHLITATGQRVTLRCSPRSGDLSVYWYQQSLDQGLQFLIQYYNGEERAKGNILERFSAQQFPDLHSELNLSSLELGDSALYFCASSAQGGLEYTEAFFGQGTRLTVV.

The chain employs TRBV19 and TRBJ1-2; no clear D. Germline V gene sequence: CDR1 LNHDA, CDR2 SQIVND (reference sequence). V lost 3 bases and J lost 6, with 17 bases in between. CDR3 length: 15 amino acids. This chain's CDR3 is CASSIHGTSEDGYTF. The CDR3 nucleotides are TGTGCCAGTAGTATTCACGGCACCTCTGAGGATGGCTACACCTTC.

CDR3 sequence (DNA): TGTGCCAGCAGCTTAGGGGACAGGGTAGAAGAGACCCAGTACTTC. Encoded protein: CASSLGDRVEETQYF. The chain has TRBV11-3 and TRBJ2-5, with 9 bases that match TRBD1. CDR1 and CDR2 from the germline V gene are SGHNT and YENEEA. This CDR3 has 15 amino acids. V was pared by 1 base and J by 3 bases, with 3 bases of the junction left unmatched. The full variable domain, in which reference TRBV11-3 and TRBJ2-5 provide the parts outside the CDR3, is EAGVVQSPRYKIIEKKQPVAFWCNPISGHNTLYWYLQNLGQGPELLIRYENEEAVDDSQLPKDRFSAERLKGVDSTLKIQPAELGDSAVYLCASSLGDRVEETQYFGPGTRLLVL.

This clone was picked up a small number of times. The J gene is TRBJ1-2, the V gene TRBV5-4, with 8 bases aligning to TRBD1. CDR1 and CDR2 (germline): SGHNT, YYREEE (reference sequence). The CDR3 has 14 amino acids. Unmatched junction bases numbered 4, after V lost 4 bases and J lost 2 bases. DNA for the CDR3: TGTGCCAGCAGCGTACAGGGGGGGAACTATGGCTACACCTTC. Translation gives CASSVQGGNYGYTF.

The CDR3, as DNA: TGTGCCAGCAGCCCCTTGGGAGGGCCTTCAAGTGAGCAGTTCTTC. This codes for CASSPLGGPSSEQFF. The chain couples TRBV3-1 (or the pseudogene TRBV3-2) to TRBJ2-1, with TRBD2 identical over 7 bases. Germline CDR1 is LGHDT and CDR2 is YNNKEL (reference sequence). V was clipped by 4 bases and J by 9 bases; unmatched bases: 12. This CDR3 has 15 residues.

The chain uses TRBV19 and TRBJ1-2; 7 bases map to TRBD1. Germline V gene lookup returns CDR1 LNHDA and CDR2 SQIVND (reference sequence). V gave up 6 bases and J gave up 6 bases; unmatched junction bases: 4. This CDR3 spans 12 amino acids. The CDR3, as DNA: TGTGCCAGTAGGGAGGGGGCCGATGGCTACACCTTC. Its translation: CASREGADGYTF.

The gene calls are TRBV13 and TRBJ2-1; D might be TRBD2 (6 bases). V gave up 1 base and J gave up 2 bases, with 12 bases separating them. Germline V CDR1 and CDR2: PRHDT, FYEKMQ (reference sequence). The CDR3 is 16 amino acids. CDR3: CASSLESGGTYNEQFF. Written as DNA, the CDR3 is TGTGCCAGCAGCTTAGAATCCGGGGGTACCTACAATGAGCAGTTCTTC. The whole variable domain, filled in from reference TRBV13 and TRBJ2-1, reads AAGVIQSPRHLIKEKRETATLKCYPIPRHDTVYWYQQGPGQDPQFLISFYEKMQSDKGSIPDRFSAQQFSDYHSELNMSSLELGDSALYFCASSLESGGTYNEQFFGPGTRLTVL.

The J gene is TRBJ1-6, the V gene TRBV7-8, with D unresolved. The germline gives CDR1 SGHVS, CDR2 FQNEAQ. V was shortened by 0 bases and J by 8 bases, with 8 bases between the two germline ends. CDR3 length equals 14 residues. CDR3 DNA sequence: TGTGCCAGCAGCTTAGCGCGGGGAGATTCACCCCTCCACTTT. Its protein is CASSLARGDSPLHF.

This clone has only a few counts. This chain joins TRBV2 and TRBJ2-7; 10 bases are a match to TRBD1. V shed 6 bases and J 3 bases; nucleotides not matched to a gene: 5. The CDR3 loop spans 14 amino acids. Germline V gene sequence: CDR1 SNHLY, CDR2 FYNNEI. The CDR3 nucleotides are TGTGCCAGCAGAAGACAGGGGGCAATCTACGAGCAGTACTTC. Amino acids: CASRRQGAIYEQYF.

V is TRBV7-9 and J is TRBJ1-3; TRBD1 matches at 8 bases. The CDR3 length is 16 residues. V shed 5 bases, J shed 4 bases, and the junction held 10 bases outside the gene matches. From germline, CDR1 is SEHNR and CDR2 FQNEAQ (reference sequence). CDR3 DNA sequence: TGTGCCAGCAGCGGTACGACAGGGGCTCTAGGAAACACCATATATTTT. Translating gives CASSGTTGALGNTIYF. The variable domain in full, completed from reference TRBV7-9 and TRBJ1-3, reads DTGVSQNPRHKITKRGQNVTFRCDPISEHNRLYWYRQTLGQGPEFLTYFQNEAQLEKSRLLSDRFSAERPKGSFSTLEIQRTEQGDSAMYLCASSGTTGALGNTIYFGEGSWLTVV.

The chain couples TRBV5-1 to TRBJ2-3, with 7 bases fitting TRBD2. The CDR3 sequence is 16 residues long. Per germline, CDR1 SGHRS and CDR2 YFSETQ. V shed 0 bases, J shed 1 base, and the junction held 5 bases outside the gene matches. The DNA of the CDR3 is TGCGCCAGCAGCTTGGCACTCGCGGGAGGCACAGATACGCAGTATTTT. Encoded protein: CASSLALAGGTDTQYF.

This chain's CDR3 is CASSRVGGDQPQHF. The CDR3 DNA follows: TGTGCCAGCAGCCGTGTAGGGGGCGATCAGCCCCAGCATTTT. J is TRBJ1-5 and V is TRBV27; 7 bases agree with TRBD1. The CDR3 spans 14 residues. Losses at the gene ends were 6 bases for V and 5 bases for J; bases not matched to a gene: 7. Germline V gene sequence: CDR1 MNHEY, CDR2 SMNVEV (reference sequence).

The V gene is TRBV12-5, the J gene TRBJ2-7; D is unclear. V lost 3 bases to trimming and J lost 2 bases, with 8 bases between them. This CDR3 region has 13 residues. Germline loops: CDR1 LGHNT, CDR2 FRNRAP. The DNA for the CDR3 is TGTGCTAGTGGTTTCACGAGCGCCTACGAGCAGTACTTC. Protein: CASGFTSAYEQYF. Supplemented by reference TRBV12-5 and TRBJ2-7, the full variable domain reads DARVTQTPRHKVTEMGQEVTMRCQPILGHNTVFWYRQTMMQGLELLAYFRNRAPLDDSGMPKDRFSAEMPDATLATLKIQPSEPRDSAVYFCASGFTSAYEQYFGPGTRLTVT.

V gene TRBV7-2 combines with J gene TRBJ2-5, with 10 bases aligning to TRBD1. Per germline, CDR1 SGHTA and CDR2 FQGNSA. V shed 2 bases and J 3 bases; nucleotides not matched to a gene: 6. The CDR3 runs to 16 residues. The CDR3 DNA follows: TGTGCCAGCAGCTTAAGGACAGGGGGGGATAAAGAGACCCAGTACTTC. It yields the protein CASSLRTGGDKETQYF.

This chain connects TRBV5-4 to TRBJ1-4; 10 bases map to TRBD1. The trim removed 3 bases at V and 7 bases at J, leaving 12 bases unmatched. Germline CDR1 reads SGHNT; CDR2 reads YYREEE (reference sequence). The CDR3 covers 17 residues. The DNA for the CDR3 is TGTGCCAGCAGCTCTAGTCAAGACAGGGGGCCGGTTGAAAAACTGTTTTTT. Translation gives CASSSSQDRGPVEKLFF.

V usage is TRBV2 and J usage is TRBJ1-5, with D tentatively TRBD1 (5 bases). Germline V lookup: CDR1 SNHLY, CDR2 FYNNEI. Between the trimmed V and J ends, which lost 7 bases and 6 bases, there was a span of 10 bases. The CDR3 has 12 amino acids. The CDR3 sequence is CASTEGSQPQHF. CDR3 DNA sequence: TGTGCCAGCACTGAGGGGAGTCAGCCCCAGCATTTT.

The chain carries TRBV5-1 and TRBJ1-2; 7 bases match TRBD1. Trimming at V came to 2 bases and at J to 6 bases, leaving 10 bases not matched to a gene. CDR3 length: 15 residues. Per germline, CDR1 SGHRS and CDR2 YFSETQ. CDR3 bases: TGCGCCAGCAGCTTCTACCGGGACAGTAAGGATGGCTACACCTTC. As protein: CASSFYRDSKDGYTF. The full variable domain, its missing parts supplied by reference TRBV5-1 and TRBJ1-2, is KAGVTQTPRYLIKTRGQQVTLSCSPISGHRSVSWYQQTPGQGLQFLFEYFSETQRNKGNFPGRFSGRQFSNSRSEMNVSTLELGDSALYLCASSFYRDSKDGYTFGSGTRLTVV.

The V and J genes are TRBV11-2 and TRBJ2-7; possibly TRBD2 for D (5 bases). Germline V CDR1 and CDR2: SGHAT, FQNNGV. The CDR3 is made up of 14 amino acids. Trimming shortened V by 5 bases and J by 5 bases, and 16 bases separated the two germline ends. CDR3 bases: TGTGCCAGCAGCCCCCGGCGGGTCGGGAACGAGCAGTACTTC. It encodes CASSPRRVGNEQYF.

The rearrangement uses TRBV5-4 and TRBJ1-2; the D gene is possibly TRBD1 (5 bases). The germline gives CDR1 SGHNT, CDR2 YYREEE (reference sequence). This CDR3 region has 14 residues. With 1 base removed from V and 8 bases from J, the gap between germline ends came to 15 bases. CDR3 region: CASSLSTGLEGYTF. The CDR3 DNA follows: TGTGCCAGCAGCTTGAGTACAGGCCTTGAAGGCTACACCTTC.

The chain carries TRBV9 and TRBJ2-3; 8 nucleotides match TRBD2. This CDR3 region has 14 residues. The germline V gene has CDR1 SGDLS and CDR2 YYNGEE. J lost 3 bases, V lost 3 bases, and 3 bases had no gene match. In DNA, the CDR3 is TGTGCCAGCAGCGGAGCGGGGGTGACAGATACGCAGTATTTT. Its protein product is CASSGAGVTDTQYF.

This clone was picked up one time. This chain joins TRBV9 and TRBJ2-2; 11 bases are shared with TRBD2. Germline CDR1 reads SGDLS; CDR2 reads YYNGEE. The CDR3 is 17 residues long. Losses at the gene ends were 1 base for V and 5 bases for J; bases not matched to a gene: 7. CDR3 sequence: CASSVPLAGGETGELFF. For the CDR3, the DNA is TGTGCCAGCAGCGTACCCCTAGCGGGAGGAGAAACCGGGGAGCTGTTTTTT.

The V and J genes are TRBV11-2 and TRBJ2-5; 8 bases agree with TRBD1. J lost 7 bases, V lost 5 bases, and 6 bases had no gene match. This CDR3 comprises 13 residues. Germline values: CDR1 SGHAT, CDR2 FQNNGV. The CDR3 DNA reads as TGTGCCAGCAGCCTAGGACAGGGCCGGACCCAGTACTTC. This sequence encodes CASSLGQGRTQYF.